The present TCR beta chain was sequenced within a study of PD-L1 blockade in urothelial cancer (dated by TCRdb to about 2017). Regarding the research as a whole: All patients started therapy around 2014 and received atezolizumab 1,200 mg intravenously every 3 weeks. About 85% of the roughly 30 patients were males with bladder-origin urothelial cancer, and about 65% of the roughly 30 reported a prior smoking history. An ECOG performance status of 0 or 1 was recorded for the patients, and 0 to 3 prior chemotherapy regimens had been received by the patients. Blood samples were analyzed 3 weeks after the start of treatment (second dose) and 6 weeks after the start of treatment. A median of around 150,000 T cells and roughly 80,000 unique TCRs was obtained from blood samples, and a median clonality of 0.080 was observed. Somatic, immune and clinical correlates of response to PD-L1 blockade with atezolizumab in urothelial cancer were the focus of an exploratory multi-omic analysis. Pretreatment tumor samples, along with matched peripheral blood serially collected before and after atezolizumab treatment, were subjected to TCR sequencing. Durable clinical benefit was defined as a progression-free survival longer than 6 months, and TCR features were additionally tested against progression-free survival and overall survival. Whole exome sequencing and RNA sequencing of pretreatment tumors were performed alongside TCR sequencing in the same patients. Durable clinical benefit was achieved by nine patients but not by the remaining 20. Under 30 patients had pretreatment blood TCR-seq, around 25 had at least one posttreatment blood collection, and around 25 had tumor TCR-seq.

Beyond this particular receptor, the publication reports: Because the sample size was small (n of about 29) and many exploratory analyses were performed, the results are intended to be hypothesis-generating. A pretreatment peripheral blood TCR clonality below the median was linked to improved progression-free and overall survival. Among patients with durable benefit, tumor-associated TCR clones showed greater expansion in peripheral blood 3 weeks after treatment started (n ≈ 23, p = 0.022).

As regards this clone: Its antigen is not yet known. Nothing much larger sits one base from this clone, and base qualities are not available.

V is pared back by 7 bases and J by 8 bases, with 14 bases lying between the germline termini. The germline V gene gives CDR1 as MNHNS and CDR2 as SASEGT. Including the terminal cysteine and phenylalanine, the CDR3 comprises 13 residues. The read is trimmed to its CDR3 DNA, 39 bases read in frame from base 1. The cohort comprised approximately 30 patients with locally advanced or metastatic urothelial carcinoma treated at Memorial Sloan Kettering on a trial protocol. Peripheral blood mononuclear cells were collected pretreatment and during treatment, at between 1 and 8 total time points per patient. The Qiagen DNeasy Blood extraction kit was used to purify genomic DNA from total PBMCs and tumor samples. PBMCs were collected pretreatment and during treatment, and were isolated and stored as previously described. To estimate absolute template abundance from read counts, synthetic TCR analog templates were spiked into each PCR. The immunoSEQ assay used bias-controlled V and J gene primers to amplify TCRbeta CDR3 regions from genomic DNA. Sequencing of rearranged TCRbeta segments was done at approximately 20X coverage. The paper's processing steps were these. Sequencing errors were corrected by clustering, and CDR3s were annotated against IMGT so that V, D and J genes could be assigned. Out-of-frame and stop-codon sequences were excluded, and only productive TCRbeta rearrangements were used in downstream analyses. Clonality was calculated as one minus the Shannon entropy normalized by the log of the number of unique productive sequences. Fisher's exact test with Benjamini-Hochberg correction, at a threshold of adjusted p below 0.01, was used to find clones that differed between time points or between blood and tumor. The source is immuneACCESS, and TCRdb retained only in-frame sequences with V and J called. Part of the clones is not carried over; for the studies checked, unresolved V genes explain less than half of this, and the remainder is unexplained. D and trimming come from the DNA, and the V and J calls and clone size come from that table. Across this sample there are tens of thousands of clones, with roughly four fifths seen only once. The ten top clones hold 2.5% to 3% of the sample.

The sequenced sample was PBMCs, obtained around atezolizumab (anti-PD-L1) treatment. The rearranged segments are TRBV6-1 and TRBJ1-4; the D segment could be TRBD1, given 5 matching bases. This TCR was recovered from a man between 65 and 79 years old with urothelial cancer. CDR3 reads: CASNRQTGEKLFF. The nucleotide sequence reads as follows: TGTGCCAGCAATAGACAGACGGGCGAAAAACTGTTTTTT.